Following are 5 T cell receptor beta chains from one sample sequenced in a study of T and B cells in COVID-19 patients. Each TRB amplification used roughly 230-550 ng of genomic DNA from blood. Multiplex PCR with BIOMED2 TRB-A/B primer pools amplified TRB rearrangements. TCRdb analysed the multiplex PCR reads with MiXCR anew, one entry per CDR3 protein. The data contain thousands of distinct CDR3 sequences, 25% to 30% of them singletons. Sequencing input: blood. These receptors originate from a human donor who had recovered from COVID-19.

This clonotype showed up just a few times. J is TRBJ1-5 and V is TRBV6-1; no definite D call. The V end lost 7 bases, the J end lost 4 bases, and 11 bases lay between the germline ends. Germline CDR1 is MNHNS and CDR2 is SASEGT. The CDR3 consists of 13 residues. The chain's CDR3 is CASTDPLNQPQHF. CDR3 sequence (DNA): TGTGCCAGCACCGATCCGTTGAATCAGCCCCAGCATTTT.

Ten or more counts support this clonotype. The chain is built from TRBV6-5 and TRBJ2-3; either TRBD1 or TRBD2 may supply D (6 bases each). Germline CDR1 and CDR2: MNHEY and SVGAGI. The CDR3 is 15 amino acids. V was trimmed by 0 bases and J by 5 bases, leaving 12 bases between them. CDR3 protein: CASSYSRGVGDTQYF. The CDR3, as DNA: TGTGCCAGCAGTTACTCTAGGGGGGTAGGAGATACGCAGTATTTT.

The chain carries TRBV5-1 and TRBJ1-1; D perhaps matches TRBD1 (6 bases). With 0 bases removed from V and 5 bases from J, the gap between germline ends came to 11 bases. The CDR3 consists of 14 residues. Germline-derived CDR1 and CDR2 are SGHRS and YFSETQ. Written as DNA, the CDR3 is TGCGCCAGCAGCTTGGTACAGGGAGAGACTGAAGCTTTCTTT. Encoded protein: CASSLVQGETEAFF.

The sample holds a few counts of this clonotype. The chain combines TRBV6-5 with TRBJ2-5, with D possibly called TRBD1 or TRBD2 (5 bases each). The germline V and J ends were trimmed by 1 base and 1 base, with 10 bases remaining between them. The germline V gene has CDR1 MNHEY and CDR2 SVGAGI. The CDR3 consists of 15 residues. DNA of the CDR3: TGTGCCAGCAGTTACTTAATCGGGACCCAAGAGACCCAGTACTTC. It yields the protein CASSYLIGTQETQYF.

This clonotype was seen only a few times. The chain couples TRBV5-1 to TRBJ2-7; TRBD2 is a possible D gene (5 bases). The length of the CDR3 is 14 residues. The germline CDR1 and CDR2 sequences are SGHRS and YFSETQ. V gave up 0 bases and J gave up 6 bases, with 13 bases separating them. The CDR3 DNA reads as TGCGCCAGCAGCTTGGAGGTAGCGAAGGGCGAGCAGTACTTC. This encodes CASSLEVAKGEQYF.